This is a list of T cell receptor beta chains from one sample in a study of cytomegalovirus exposure and HLA in healthy donors. The repertoire was sequenced with immunoSEQ multiplex PCR; TCRdb's copy has only in-frame clones and lacks some. Here the sample spans hundreds of thousands of clones, roughly 85% being singletons. Sequenced material: PBMCs. The receptor set was obtained from a woman under 30 in good health and CMV-seronegative. Both conserved end residues are part of each CDR3. A D gene is named only where the DNA matches it firmly. Clone sizes are given selectively: once, few, many, or a class where the clone is expanded.

d_call j_call clone_size v_call cdr3_aa cdr3_nt
. TRBJ1-3 . TRBV2 CASESTTLPGNTIYF TGTGCCAGCGAATCTACTACACTACCTGGAAACACCATATATTTT
. TRBJ2-2 . TRBV15 CATSRPDRWGEAGELFF TGTGCCACCAGCAGGCCCGATAGGTGGGGCGAGGCCGGGGAGCTGTTTTTT
TRBD2 TRBJ2-1 once TRBV18 CASSPAGLASYNEQFF TGTGCCAGCTCACCAGCGGGACTAGCGTCCTACAATGAGCAGTTCTTC
. TRBJ2-3 . TRBV30 CAWSVIGGADTQYF TGTGCCTGGAGCGTCATTGGCGGGGCAGATACGCAGTATTTT
TRBD1 TRBJ2-7 . TRBV27 CASSLTGQAISYEQYF TGTGCCAGCAGTTTAACCGGACAGGCAATCTCCTACGAGCAGTACTTC
TRBD1 TRBJ2-1 once TRBV4-1 CASSQIRGHEQFF TGCGCCAGCAGCCAGATCAGGGGGCATGAGCAGTTCTTC
. TRBJ2-1 . TRBV7-9 CASSRTGEQFF TGTGCCAGCAGCCGCACGGGGGAGCAGTTCTTC
TRBD1 TRBJ1-2 once TRBV2 CASSRTGDNGYTF TGTGCCAGCAGTCGCACAGGGGATAATGGCTACACCTTC
TRBD1 TRBJ2-6 . TRBV28 CASSPPRYRGKANVLTF TGTGCCAGCAGTCCTCCTCGTTACAGGGGCAAGGCCAACGTCCTGACTTTC
TRBD1 TRBJ1-1 . TRBV7-6 CASSSYRGGLPEAFF TGTGCCAGCAGCTCTTACAGGGGCGGACTTCCTGAAGCTTTCTTT
. TRBJ2-2 . TRBV7-9 CASSLLATDTGELFF TGTGCCAGCAGCTTACTCGCGACAGACACCGGGGAGCTGTTTTTT
TRBD2 TRBJ2-3 . TRBV5-4 CASSPRLADTPDTQYF TGTGCCAGCAGCCCGAGACTAGCTGACACACCAGATACGCAGTATTTT
. TRBJ1-1 . TRBV7-9 CASSPRSGQGPPEAFF TGTGCCAGCAGCCCCCGGAGTGGTCAGGGGCCCCCTGAAGCTTTCTTT
. TRBJ2-1 few TRBV18 CASSPGIAVDNEQFF TGTGCCAGCTCACCAGGTATCGCGGTGGACAATGAGCAGTTCTTC
TRBD2 TRBJ2-7 few TRBV6-5 CASSYSSGRAYEQYF TGTGCCAGCAGTTACTCTAGCGGGAGGGCCTACGAGCAGTACTTC
TRBD1 TRBJ1-1 . TRBV28 CASSLTGGTEAFF TGTGCCAGCAGTCTAACAGGGGGCACTGAAGCTTTCTTT
TRBD2 TRBJ2-1 . TRBV7-9 CASSSVLAGGGNEQFF TGTGCCAGCAGCTCCGTACTAGCGGGAGGGGGAAATGAGCAGTTCTTC
. TRBJ2-1 . TRBV28 CASKDSGLDNEQFF TGTGCCAGTAAAGACAGCGGGCTGGACAATGAGCAGTTCTTC
. TRBJ1-2 . TRBV6-5 CASSYSQGPYGYTF TGTGCCAGCAGTTACTCACAGGGACCCTATGGCTACACCTTC
TRBD1 TRBJ1-5 . TRBV30 CAWSPGTGENQPQHF TGTGCCTGGAGTCCCGGGACAGGGGAAAATCAGCCCCAGCATTTT
. TRBJ1-1 few TRBV11-2 CASSLLYTEAFF TGTGCCAGCAGCTTGCTATACACTGAAGCTTTCTTT
. TRBJ1-2 . TRBV28 CASSSPQGPRQNGYTF TGTGCCAGCAGTTCCCCGCAGGGTCCAAGGCAAAATGGCTACACCTTC
. TRBJ1-2 . TRBV19 CASTKRGANTPNNYGYTF TGTGCCAGTACCAAACGGGGAGCAAATACTCCGAATAACTATGGCTACACCTTC
. TRBJ2-5 . TRBV5-1 CASSLVAGEETQYF TGCGCCAGCAGCTTGGTTGCAGGGGAAGAGACCCAGTACTTC
. TRBJ1-5 once TRBV2 CASRGGAPGNQPQHF TGTGCCAGCCGAGGTGGTGCGCCGGGCAATCAGCCCCAGCATTTT
. TRBJ1-2 . TRBV28 CASSSPGLRGGLIGYTF TGTGCCAGCAGTTCTCCGGGTTTGAGGGGGGGGCTTATAGGCTACACCTTC
TRBD1 TRBJ2-7 . TRBV5-1 CASSPGQGQNEQYF TGCGCCAGCAGCCCGGGACAGGGGCAGAACGAGCAGTACTTC
. TRBJ1-2 . TRBV28 CASSKPTRGGPVYGYTF TGTGCCAGCAGTAAACCCACCCGGGGGGGGCCGGTCTATGGCTACACCTTC
. TRBJ2-1 . TRBV19 CASSSQGGTNEQFF TGTGCCAGTAGTTCCCAGGGCGGGACCAATGAGCAGTTCTTC
. TRBJ2-5 . TRBV5-4 CASSLVGRVETQYF TGTGCCAGCAGCTTGGTAGGCAGGGTTGAGACCCAGTACTTC
. TRBJ2-3 . TRBV15 CATSRGRGGARDTQYF TGTGCCACCAGCAGAGGCCGCGGGGGCGCGAGGGATACGCAGTATTTT
TRBD2 TRBJ2-5 . TRBV30 CAWRPGGPQETQYF TGTGCCTGGAGGCCGGGGGGACCCCAAGAGACCCAGTACTTC
. TRBJ1-2 . TRBV28 CASSLTGGGPGYGYTF TGTGCCAGCAGCCTGACAGGCGGTGGACCTGGCTATGGCTACACCTTC
TRBD2 TRBJ2-7 . TRBV10-2 CASSELRLAGGQYF TGCGCCAGCAGTGAGTTGCGACTAGCGGGGGGCCAGTACTTC
. TRBJ2-7 . TRBV27 CASSLGHPHWEQYF TGTGCCAGCAGTTTAGGGCACCCCCACTGGGAGCAGTACTTC
. TRBJ1-5 . TRBV27 CASREQGRNSNQPQHF TGTGCCAGCAGAGAACAGGGCCGTAATAGCAATCAGCCCCAGCATTTT
. TRBJ2-5 . TRBV9 CASSVASQETQYF TGTGCCAGCAGCGTAGCCAGTCAAGAGACCCAGTACTTC
TRBD1 TRBJ1-4 . TRBV18 CASSPRQGPNEKLFF TGTGCCAGCTCACCAAGACAGGGGCCTAATGAAAAACTGTTTTTT
. TRBJ1-6 . TRBV6-1 CASSEQGYRDSPLHF TGTGCCAGCAGTGAACAGGGATATAGGGATTCACCCCTCCACTTT
TRBD2 TRBJ2-4 . TRBV29-1 CSVGGGSLAKNIQYF TGCAGCGTGGGCGGGGGGTCTCTAGCCAAAAACATTCAGTACTTC
. TRBJ2-3 . TRBV27 CASRPRVGDTQYF TGTGCCAGCAGGCCCCGGGTCGGAGATACGCAGTATTTT
TRBD1 TRBJ2-7 . TRBV11-2 CASSLDRWRTGGNYEQYF TGTGCCAGCAGCTTAGACCGGTGGAGGACAGGGGGCAACTACGAGCAGTACTTC
. TRBJ1-5 few TRBV4-1 CASSQGALDQPQHF TGCGCCAGCAGCCAAGGCGCCCTCGATCAGCCCCAGCATTTT
. TRBJ2-1 . TRBV29-1 CSARGVAYNEQFF TGCAGCGCCCGTGGAGTGGCCTACAATGAGCAGTTCTTC
. TRBJ1-1 . TRBV9 CASRSGENTEAFF TGTGCCAGCAGGTCTGGAGAGAACACTGAAGCTTTCTTT
TRBD1 TRBJ1-5 few TRBV27 CASSLFGTGAGGQPQHF TGTGCCAGCAGTTTATTTGGAACAGGGGCGGGGGGTCAGCCCCAGCATTTT
TRBD1 TRBJ1-4 once TRBV4-1 CASSQLQGNALGEKLFF TGCGCCAGCAGCCAATTACAGGGGAACGCTTTGGGTGAAAAACTGTTTTTT
TRBD1 TRBJ1-5 few TRBV28 CASRIGTGSLHF TGTGCCAGCAGAATAGGGACAGGGAGCTTACATTTT
. TRBJ2-5 . TRBV13 CASSAGGGGKETQYF TGTGCCAGCAGCGCTGGGGGCGGGGGCAAAGAGACCCAGTACTTC
TRBD1 TRBJ2-1 . TRBV5-4 CASSFGRDRVGNEQFF TGTGCCAGCAGCTTCGGCCGGGACAGGGTTGGAAATGAGCAGTTCTTC
. TRBJ1-2 . TRBV10-2 CASSESGSSAYGYTF TGCGCCAGCAGTGAGTCCGGTAGCTCTGCCTATGGCTACACCTTC
. TRBJ2-5 . TRBV5-1 CASSPEGSSWETQYF TGCGCCAGCAGCCCGGAGGGCAGCTCTTGGGAGACCCAGTACTTC
TRBD1 TRBJ1-2 few TRBV6-5 CASRSGQGSYGYTF TGTGCCAGCAGATCTGGACAGGGCTCCTATGGCTACACCTTC
TRBD1 TRBJ2-5 . TRBV11-2 CASRRLGQGKETQYF TGTGCCAGTAGACGGCTGGGACAGGGGAAAGAGACCCAGTACTTC
. TRBJ2-3 few TRBV29-1 CSATTSPSPTDTQYF TGCAGCGCTACGACATCACCGAGCCCCACAGATACGCAGTATTTT